Presented here are 12 T cell receptor beta chains from one specimen sequenced in a study of blood T cell repertoires in COVID-19. Clones were sequenced by immunoSEQ multiplex PCR, and TCRdb holds only the in-frame ones, with some missing. The profile shows under 200,000 clones, roughly nine tenths of them singletons. Sequenced sample: PBMCs or T cells enriched from blood (not recorded which). These receptors came from a woman aged 50 to 65 who had recovered from COVID-19.

The table lists this clone with a count of one. The rearrangement links TRBV28 to TRBJ2-5; 8 nucleotides line up with TRBD1. The germline V gene encodes CDR1 MDHEN and CDR2 SYDVKM. With 2 bases clipped from V and 4 bases from J, the junction kept 3 bases outside the gene matches. The CDR3 is made up of 14 amino acids. CDR3 region: CASSLGGTGETQYF. CDR3 nucleotide sequence: TGTGCCAGCAGTTTAGGGGGGACAGGAGAGACCCAGTACTTC.

The chain combines TRBV12-5 with TRBJ1-3, with 7 bases aligning to TRBD1. CDR3 size: 17 residues. Unmatched junction bases numbered 10, after V lost 5 bases and J lost 0 bases. Germline CDR1 and CDR2: LGHNT and FRNRAP. CDR3 sequence reads: CASGPAVGQTSGNTIYF. CDR3 sequence (DNA): TGTGCTAGTGGTCCCGCAGTGGGACAGACCTCTGGAAACACCATATATTTT.

This chain links TRBV15 with TRBJ2-5; possibly TRBD2 for D (7 bases). This CDR3 spans 18 amino acids. The germline V gene encodes CDR1 LNHNV and CDR2 YYDKDF (reference sequence). Trimming stripped 0 bases from V and 5 bases from J, with 22 bases between. The CDR3, as DNA: TGTGCCACCAGCAGAGATCCCTGGTTCGGGGGGCTCGGTGAGACCCAGTACTTC. This codes for CATSRDPWFGGLGETQYF.

This sequence joins TRBV6-4 and TRBJ1-2, with unresolved D. This CDR3 comprises 13 residues. V shed 2 bases and J shed 4 bases, with 8 bases lying between them. From germline, CDR1 is MRHNA and CDR2 SNTAGT. The CDR3 is CASSDGGGYGYTF. CDR3 coding DNA: TGTGCCAGCAGTGACGGCGGAGGCTATGGCTACACCTTC.

The rearrangement joins TRBV6-5 to TRBJ1-3, with D tentatively TRBD1 (6 bases). CDR1 is MNHEY, CDR2 SVGAGI, per germline. Deletions cut 2 bases from V and 6 bases from J, with 14 bases between. The CDR3 loop spans 15 amino acids. The CDR3 bases are TGTGCCAGCAGTTACCGGCAGGGGTTGGAAAACACCATATATTTT. It yields the protein CASSYRQGLENTIYF.

The V call is TRBV3-1 (or the pseudogene TRBV3-2), the J call TRBJ1-4; D possibly corresponds to TRBD1 (6 bases). The CDR3 length is 15 residues. The V end lost 4 bases, the J end lost 3 bases, and 12 bases lay between the germline ends. Germline V gene lookup returns CDR1 LGHDT and CDR2 YNNKEL (reference sequence). The CDR3: CASSRTQGPNEKLFF. The CDR3 nucleotides are TGTGCCAGCAGCCGAACACAGGGACCTAATGAAAAACTGTTTTTT.

This chain joins TRBV6-2 or TRBV6-3 and TRBJ2-2, with TRBD1 matching 7 bases. Germline CDR1 and CDR2: MNHEY and SVGEGT. Germline trimming cut 5 bases from V and 2 bases from J; bases unmatched to any gene: 8. This CDR3 has 16 residues. CDR3 nucleotide sequence: TGTGCCAGCAGTAGTTTTGGGGACAGCAACACCGGGGAGCTGTTTTTT. Its protein product is CASSSFGDSNTGELFF.

The chain joins TRBV11-3 to TRBJ2-1, with D maybe TRBD2 (6 bases). V was trimmed by 3 bases and J by 1 base, leaving 7 bases between them. Germline V lookup: CDR1 SGHNT, CDR2 YENEEA. The CDR3 is 14 amino acids. In DNA form, the CDR3 reads TGTGCCAGCAGCTTCGGAGGGTCCTACAATGAGCAGTTCTTC. Its protein is CASSFGGSYNEQFF. The full variable domain, with the rest looked up from reference TRBV11-3 and TRBJ2-1, is EAGVVQSPRYKIIEKKQPVAFWCNPISGHNTLYWYLQNLGQGPELLIRYENEEAVDDSQLPKDRFSAERLKGVDSTLKIQPAELGDSAVYLCASSFGGSYNEQFFGPGTRLTVL.

The rearrangement links TRBV6-5 to TRBJ2-1; TRBD2 matches at 12 bases. CDR3 length: 14 amino acids. Looked up from germline, CDR1 is MNHEY and CDR2 is SVGAGI. V dropped 4 bases and J dropped 8; count of bases not matched to a gene: 3. The CDR3 spells CASSSSGRGHEQFF. CDR3 in DNA: TGTGCCAGCAGTTCTAGCGGGAGGGGGCATGAGCAGTTCTTC.

The gene calls are TRBV12-3 or TRBV12-4 and TRBJ1-4; the D gene is possibly TRBD1 (5 bases). The CDR3 totals 12 residues. Deletions cut 2 bases from V and 13 bases from J, with 11 bases between. CDR3: CASSLQTAALFF. CDR3 nucleotides: TGTGCCAGCAGTTTACAGACAGCCGCACTGTTTTTT.

The chain couples TRBV25-1 to TRBJ1-2; 9 nucleotides match TRBD1. Germline lookup yields CDR1 MGHDK and CDR2 SYGVNS. Trimming at V came to 2 bases and at J to 2 bases, leaving 6 bases not matched to a gene. This CDR3 has 16 residues. The chain's CDR3 is CASSEGGTGSNYGYTF. In DNA form, the CDR3 reads TGTGCCAGCAGTGAAGGCGGGACAGGGTCGAACTATGGCTACACCTTC.

The V gene is TRBV28, the J gene TRBJ2-3; the match to TRBD1 covers 7 bases. The CDR3 length is 17 residues. CDR1 MDHEN and CDR2 SYDVKM come from the germline V gene. V was clipped by 3 bases and J by 3 bases; unmatched bases: 12. CDR3 protein: CASSFFHTGTATDTQYF. The CDR3 bases are TGTGCCAGCAGTTTTTTTCATACCGGGACAGCGACAGATACGCAGTATTTT.